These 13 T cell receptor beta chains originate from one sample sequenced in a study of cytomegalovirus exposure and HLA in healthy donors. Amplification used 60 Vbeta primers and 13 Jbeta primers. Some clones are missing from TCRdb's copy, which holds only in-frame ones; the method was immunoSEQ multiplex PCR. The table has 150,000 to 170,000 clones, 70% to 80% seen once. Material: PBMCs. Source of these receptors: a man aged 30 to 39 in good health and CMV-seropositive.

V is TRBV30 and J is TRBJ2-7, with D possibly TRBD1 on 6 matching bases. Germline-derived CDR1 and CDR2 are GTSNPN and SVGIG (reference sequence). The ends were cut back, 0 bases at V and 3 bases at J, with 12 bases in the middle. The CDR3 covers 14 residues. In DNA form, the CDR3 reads TGTGCCTGGAGTGTAGGTGTACAGGGCTACGAGCAGTACTTC. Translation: CAWSVGVQGYEQYF.

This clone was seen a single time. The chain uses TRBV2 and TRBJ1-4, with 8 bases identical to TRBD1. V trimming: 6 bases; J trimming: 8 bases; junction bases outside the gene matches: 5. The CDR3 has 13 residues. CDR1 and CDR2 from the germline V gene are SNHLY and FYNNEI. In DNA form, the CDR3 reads TGTGCCAGCAGCTACGGGACAGGCGAAAAACTGTTTTTT. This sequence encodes CASSYGTGEKLFF.

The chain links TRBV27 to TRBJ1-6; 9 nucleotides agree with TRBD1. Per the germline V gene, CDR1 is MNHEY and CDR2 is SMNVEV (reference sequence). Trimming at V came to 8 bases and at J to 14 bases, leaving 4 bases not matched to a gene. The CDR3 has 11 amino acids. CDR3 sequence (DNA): TGTGCCAGCGGACAGGGGCTAACCCTCCACTTT. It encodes CASGQGLTLHF.

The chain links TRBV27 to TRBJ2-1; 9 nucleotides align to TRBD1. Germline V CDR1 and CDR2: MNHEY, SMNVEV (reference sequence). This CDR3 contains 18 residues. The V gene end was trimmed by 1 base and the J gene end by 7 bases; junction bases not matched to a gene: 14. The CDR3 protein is CASSLFGGWGQGRNEQFF. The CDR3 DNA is TGTGCCAGCAGTTTATTTGGGGGCTGGGGACAGGGAAGGAATGAGCAGTTCTTC.

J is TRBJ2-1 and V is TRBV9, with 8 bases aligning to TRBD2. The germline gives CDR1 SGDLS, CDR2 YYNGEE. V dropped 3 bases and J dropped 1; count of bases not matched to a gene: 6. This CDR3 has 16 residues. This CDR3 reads CASSALAATSYNEQFF. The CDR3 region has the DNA TGTGCCAGCAGCGCACTAGCGGCCACGTCCTACAATGAGCAGTTCTTC.

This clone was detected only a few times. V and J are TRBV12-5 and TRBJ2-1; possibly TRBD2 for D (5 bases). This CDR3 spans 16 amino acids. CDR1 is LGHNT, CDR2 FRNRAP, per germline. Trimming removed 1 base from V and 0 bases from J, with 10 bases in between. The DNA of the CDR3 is TGTGCTAGTGGTTTGGCCCTAGGGAGCTCCTACAATGAGCAGTTCTTC. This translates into CASGLALGSSYNEQFF.

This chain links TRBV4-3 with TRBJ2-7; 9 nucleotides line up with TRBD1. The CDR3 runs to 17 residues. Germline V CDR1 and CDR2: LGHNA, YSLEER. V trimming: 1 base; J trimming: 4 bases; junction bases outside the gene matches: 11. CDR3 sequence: CASSQARGWDRVYEQYF. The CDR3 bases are TGCGCCAGCAGCCAAGCCCGAGGCTGGGACAGGGTATACGAGCAGTACTTC.

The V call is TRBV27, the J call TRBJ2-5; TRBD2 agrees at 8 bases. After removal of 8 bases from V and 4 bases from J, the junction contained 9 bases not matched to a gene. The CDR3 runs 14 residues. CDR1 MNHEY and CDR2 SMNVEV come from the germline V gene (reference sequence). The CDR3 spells CASGGAGGRETQYF. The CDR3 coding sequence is TGTGCCAGCGGGGGGGCGGGGGGCCGAGAGACCCAGTACTTC.

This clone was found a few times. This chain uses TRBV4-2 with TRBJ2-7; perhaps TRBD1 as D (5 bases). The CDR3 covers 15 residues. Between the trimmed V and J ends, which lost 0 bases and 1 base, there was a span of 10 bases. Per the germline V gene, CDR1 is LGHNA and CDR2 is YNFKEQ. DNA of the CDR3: TGTGCCAGCAGCCAAGATATACAGGATTCCTACGAGCAGTACTTC. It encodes CASSQDIQDSYEQYF.

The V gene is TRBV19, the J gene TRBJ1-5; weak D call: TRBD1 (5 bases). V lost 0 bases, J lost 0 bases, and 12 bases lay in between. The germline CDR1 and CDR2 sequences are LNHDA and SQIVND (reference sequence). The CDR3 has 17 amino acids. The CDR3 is CASSIEDRIYSNQPQHF. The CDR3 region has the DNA TGTGCCAGTAGTATAGAAGACAGAATTTATAGCAATCAGCCCCAGCATTTT. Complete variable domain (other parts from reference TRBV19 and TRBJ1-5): DGGITQSPKYLFRKEGQNVTLSCEQNLNHDAMYWYRQDPGQGLRLIYYSQIVNDFQKGDIAEGYSVSREKKESFPLTVTSAQKNPTAFYLCASSIEDRIYSNQPQHFGDGTRLSIL.

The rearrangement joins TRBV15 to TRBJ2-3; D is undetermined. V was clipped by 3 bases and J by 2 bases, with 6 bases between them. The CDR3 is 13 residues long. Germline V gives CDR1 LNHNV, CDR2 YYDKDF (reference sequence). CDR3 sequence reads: CATSRADTDTQYF. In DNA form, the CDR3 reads TGTGCCACCAGCAGGGCAGACACAGATACGCAGTATTTT.

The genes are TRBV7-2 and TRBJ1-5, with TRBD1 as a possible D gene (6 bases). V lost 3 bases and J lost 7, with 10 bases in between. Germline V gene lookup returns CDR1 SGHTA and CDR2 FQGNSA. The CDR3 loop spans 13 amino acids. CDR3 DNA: TGTGCCAGCAGCTTGGGGGCCCGACAGCCCCAGCATTTT. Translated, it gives CASSLGARQPQHF.

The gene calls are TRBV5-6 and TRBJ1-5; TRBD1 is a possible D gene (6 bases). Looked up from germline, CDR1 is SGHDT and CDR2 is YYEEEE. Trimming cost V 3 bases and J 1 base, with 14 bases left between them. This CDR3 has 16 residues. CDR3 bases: TGTGCCAGCAGCTACCGGACAGCCATGAGCAATCAGCCCCAGCATTTT. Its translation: CASSYRTAMSNQPQHF.